A selection of T cell receptor beta chains follows, all from one sample in a study of T cells in Graves' hyperthyroidism and ophthalmopathy. TCRdb independently ran MiXCR on the multiplex PCR reads; one entry per CDR3 protein. This table has a few hundred thousand distinct CDR3 sequences, 46% appearing once. Sequenced input: peripheral blood or thyroid tissue (not recorded which). These receptors were collected from a woman aged 18 to 35 with Graves' hyperthyroidism. The CDR3 runs from the conserved cysteine through the conserved F or W. Fields, in order: D gene, clone size, J gene, V gene, CDR3 protein, CDR3 DNA. D genes are given only for firm matches. Size tells how often a clone was seen (once, few, many) or the class of an expanded clone, and some rows leave it out.

>.|many|TRBJ1-1|TRBV19
CASFPKGNTEAFF
TGTGCCAGTTTTCCAAAGGGGAACACTGAAGCTTTCTTT
>TRBD1|many|TRBJ1-1|TRBV24-1
CATRDRYFPEAFF
TGTGCCACTCGGGACAGGTACTTTCCTGAAGCTTTCTTT
>TRBD2|few|TRBJ2-2|TRBV6-5
CASSYSGVAGNTGELFF
TGTGCCAGCAGTTACTCGGGGGTAGCGGGGAACACCGGGGAGCTGTTTTTT
>.|few|TRBJ2-7|TRBV18
CASSPFGGTAPYEQYF
TGTGCCAGCTCACCTTTCGGCGGGACAGCCCCTTACGAGCAGTACTTC
>.|many|TRBJ2-7|TRBV12-3/TRBV12-4
CASSSGPTAPYEQYF
TGTGCCAGCAGCTCCGGCCCCACGGCCCCCTACGAGCAGTACTTC
>TRBD1|.|TRBJ2-5|TRBV29-1
CSLTGRETQYF
TGCAGCTTGACAGGGCGGGAGACCCAGTACTTC
>.|many|TRBJ2-7|TRBV9
CASSVAETAYEQYF
TGTGCCAGCAGCGTAGCAGAGACAGCCTACGAGCAGTACTTC
>.|.|TRBJ2-2|TRBV7-9
CASSLITGAANTGELFF
TGTGCCAGCAGCTTAATAACGGGGGCCGCCAACACCGGGGAGCTGTTTTTT
>.|.|TRBJ1-2|TRBV10-3
CAISEAGSNGYTF
TGTGCCATCAGTGAGGCAGGGTCGAATGGCTACACCTTC
>.|few|TRBJ2-2|TRBV29-1
CSGGGGHAELFF
TGCAGCGGGGGTGGGGGACACGCGGAGCTGTTTTTT
>TRBD2|many|TRBJ2-2|TRBV20-1
CSASTSGRAGELFF
TGCAGTGCTTCCACTAGCGGGAGGGCCGGGGAGCTGTTTTTT
>TRBD2|.|TRBJ2-2|TRBV10-3
CAIRSSGTFTGELFF
TGTGCCATCAGATCTAGCGGGACTTTCACCGGGGAGCTGTTTTTT
>.|once|TRBJ1-1|TRBV10-3
CAISDGLAGDEAFF
TGTGCCATCAGTGATGGACTAGCGGGAGATGAAGCTTTCTTT
>.|many|TRBJ2-5|TRBV20-1
CSAREGGRETQYF
TGCAGTGCTAGAGAAGGGGGTCGGGAGACCCAGTACTTC
>.|.|TRBJ1-1|TRBV10-3
CAISGGLAVNTEAFF
TGTGCCATCAGTGGGGGACTAGCCGTCAACACTGAAGCTTTCTTT